Below, one T cell receptor beta chain is given with its context. Sequencing was performed with immunoSEQ multiplex PCR; in TCRdb, only in-frame clones are kept and a portion is missing. The repertoire has some 110,000 clones, 80% to 85% of them found once; the top ten carry nearly 4%. The study drew participants aged roughly 18 to 95 years from about two dozen US areas. Cohort placement rested on clinical history that participants reported themselves. Donors in Cohort 3 counted as recovered after two negative PCRs, clearance, or symptom resolution. This specimen belongs to a study of blood T cell repertoires in COVID-19. The CDR3 totals 16 residues. V was clipped by 4 bases and J by 4 bases; unmatched bases: 9. Germline V gives CDR1 SEHNR, CDR2 FQNEAQ (reference sequence).

V usage is TRBV7-9 and J usage is TRBJ1-5, with 8 bases matching TRBD1. Material: PBMCs or T cells enriched from blood (not recorded which). This sequence was found in a woman aged 25 to 39 who had recovered from COVID-19. The CDR3 DNA follows: TGTGCCAGCAGCTCCACCGGACAGGGACTGAATCAGCCCCAGCATTTT. Its protein product is CASSSTGQGLNQPQHF. The entire variable domain, with the rest obtained from reference TRBV7-9 and TRBJ1-5, is as follows: DTGVSQNPRHKITKRGQNVTFRCDPISEHNRLYWYRQTLGQGPEFLTYFQNEAQLEKSRLLSDRFSAERPKGSFSTLEIQRTEQGDSAMYLCASSSTGQGLNQPQHFGDGTRLSIL.